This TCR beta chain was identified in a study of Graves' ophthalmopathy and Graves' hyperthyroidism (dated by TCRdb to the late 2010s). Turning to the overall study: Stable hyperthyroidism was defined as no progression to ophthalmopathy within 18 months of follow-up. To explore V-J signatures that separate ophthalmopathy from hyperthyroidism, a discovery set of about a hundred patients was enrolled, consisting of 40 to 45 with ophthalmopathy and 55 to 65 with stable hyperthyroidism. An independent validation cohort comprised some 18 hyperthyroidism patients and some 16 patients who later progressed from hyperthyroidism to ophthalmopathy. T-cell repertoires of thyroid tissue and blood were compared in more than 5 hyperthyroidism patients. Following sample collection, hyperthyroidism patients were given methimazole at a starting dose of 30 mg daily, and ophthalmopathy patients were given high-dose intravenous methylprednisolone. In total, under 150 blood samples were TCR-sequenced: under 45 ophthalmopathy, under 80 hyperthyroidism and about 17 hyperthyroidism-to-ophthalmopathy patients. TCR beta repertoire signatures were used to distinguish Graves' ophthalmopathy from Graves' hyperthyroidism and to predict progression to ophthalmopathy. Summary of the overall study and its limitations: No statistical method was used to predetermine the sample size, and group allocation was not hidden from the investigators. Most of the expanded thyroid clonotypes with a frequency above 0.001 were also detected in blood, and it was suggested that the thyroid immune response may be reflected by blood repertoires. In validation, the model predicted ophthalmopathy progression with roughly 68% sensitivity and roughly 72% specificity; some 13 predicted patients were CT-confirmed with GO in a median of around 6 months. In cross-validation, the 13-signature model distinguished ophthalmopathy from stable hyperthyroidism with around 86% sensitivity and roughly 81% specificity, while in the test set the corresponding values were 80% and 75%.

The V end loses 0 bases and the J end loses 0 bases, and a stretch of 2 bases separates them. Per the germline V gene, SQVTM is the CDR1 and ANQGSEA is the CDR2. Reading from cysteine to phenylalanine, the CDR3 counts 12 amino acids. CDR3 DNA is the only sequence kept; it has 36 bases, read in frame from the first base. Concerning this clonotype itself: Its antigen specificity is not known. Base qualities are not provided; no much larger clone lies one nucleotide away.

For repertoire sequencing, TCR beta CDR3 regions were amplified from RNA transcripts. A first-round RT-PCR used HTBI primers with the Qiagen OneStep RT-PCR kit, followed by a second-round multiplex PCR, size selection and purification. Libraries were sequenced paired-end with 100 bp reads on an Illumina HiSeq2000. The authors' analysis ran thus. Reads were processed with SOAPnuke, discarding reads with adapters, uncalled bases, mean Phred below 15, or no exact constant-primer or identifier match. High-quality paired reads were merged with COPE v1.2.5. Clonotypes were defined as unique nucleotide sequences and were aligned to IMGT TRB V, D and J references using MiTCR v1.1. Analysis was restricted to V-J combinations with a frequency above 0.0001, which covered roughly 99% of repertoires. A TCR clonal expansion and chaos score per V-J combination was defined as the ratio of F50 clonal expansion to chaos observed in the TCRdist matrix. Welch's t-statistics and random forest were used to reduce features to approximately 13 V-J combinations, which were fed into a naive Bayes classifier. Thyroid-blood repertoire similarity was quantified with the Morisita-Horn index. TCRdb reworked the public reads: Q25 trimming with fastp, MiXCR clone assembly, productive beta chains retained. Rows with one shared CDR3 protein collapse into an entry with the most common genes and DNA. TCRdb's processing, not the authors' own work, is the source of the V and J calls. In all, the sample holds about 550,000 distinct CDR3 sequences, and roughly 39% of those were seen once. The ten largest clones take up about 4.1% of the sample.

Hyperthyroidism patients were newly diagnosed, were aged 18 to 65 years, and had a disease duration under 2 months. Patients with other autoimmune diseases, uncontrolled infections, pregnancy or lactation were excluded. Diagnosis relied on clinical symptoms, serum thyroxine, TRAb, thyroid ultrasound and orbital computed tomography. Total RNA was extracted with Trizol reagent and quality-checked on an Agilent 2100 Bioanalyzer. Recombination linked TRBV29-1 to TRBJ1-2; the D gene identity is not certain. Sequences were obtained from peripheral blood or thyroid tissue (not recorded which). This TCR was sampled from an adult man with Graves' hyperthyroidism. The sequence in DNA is TGCAGCGTTGAAGACACTAACTATGGCTACACCTTC. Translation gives CSVEDTNYGYTF.